What follows are 26 T cell receptor beta chains derived from one specimen sequenced in a study of beta chain features in type 1 diabetes. cDNA synthesis used the whole RNA isolate, giving expressed TCRB sequences. Only in-frame clones appear in the TCRdb table, and some are missing; sequencing was by immunoSEQ multiplex PCR. The sample consists of hundreds of thousands of clones, about a sixth of them appearing once. The material sequenced was naive CD4+ T cells from blood. The source of these receptors is a woman between 18 and 29 years old in good health.

This clone appeared a few times. This sequence joins TRBV2 and TRBJ1-2; possible D gene TRBD1, 6 bases. Germline assignment: CDR1 SNHLY and CDR2 FYNNEI. Between the trimmed V and J ends, which lost 8 bases and 2 bases, there was a span of 12 bases. The length of the CDR3 is 13 residues. CDR3 coding DNA: TGTGCCAGCGCCTGGACAGAGAACTATGGCTACACCTTC. Protein product: CASAWTENYGYTF. The whole variable domain, filled in from reference TRBV2 and TRBJ1-2, reads EPEVTQTPSHQVTQMGQEVILRCVPISNHLYFYWYRQILGQKVEFLVSFYNNEISEKSEIFDDQFSVERPDGSNFTLKIRSTKLEDSAMYFCASAWTENYGYTFGSGTRLTVV.

The J gene is TRBJ2-1, the V gene TRBV11-2; D gene ambiguous. Trimming stripped 1 base from V and 6 bases from J, with 13 bases between. Germline V CDR1 and CDR2: SGHAT, FQNNGV. The CDR3 has 15 residues. Here the CDR3 reads CASSLGVVRINEQFF. The CDR3 bases are TGTGCCAGCAGCTTAGGGGTGGTACGGATCAATGAGCAGTTCTTC.

The chain uses TRBV9 and TRBJ1-1; possible D gene TRBD1, 6 bases. Germline V gene lookup returns CDR1 SGDLS and CDR2 YYNGEE. V was shortened by 5 bases and J by 11 bases, with 13 bases between the two germline ends. This CDR3 region has 11 residues. The CDR3 reads CASSRTGRAFF. The CDR3 nucleotides read TGTGCCAGCAGTCGAACAGGGAGGGCTTTCTTT. The whole variable domain, remainder taken from reference TRBV9 and TRBJ1-1, is DSGVTQTPKHLITATGQRVTLRCSPRSGDLSVYWYQQSLDQGLQFLIQYYNGEERAKGNILERFSAQQFPDLHSELNLSSLELGDSALYFCASSRTGRAFFGQGTRLTVV.

Note on this clone: The sample contains more than one DNA sequence encoding this CDR3. The genes are TRBV18 and TRBJ2-5; D unresolved. Per the germline V gene, CDR1 is KGHSH and CDR2 is LQKENI. The V end lost 0 bases, the J end lost 1 base, and 6 bases lay between the germline ends. The CDR3 runs to 14 residues. CDR3 nucleotides: TGTGCCAGCTCACCACCGATGGGCCAAGAGACCCAGTACTTC. Translated, it gives CASSPPMGQETQYF.

V gene TRBV7-2 combines with J gene TRBJ1-4; D might be TRBD1 (6 bases). The CDR3 extends over 16 amino acids. CDR1 is SGHTA and CDR2 is FQGNSA in the germline V gene. Trimming removed 4 bases from V and 1 base from J, with 13 bases in between. The CDR3 DNA sequence: TGTGCCAGCAGCTCGACAGGAGGAGGAACTAATGAAAAACTGTTTTTT. It yields the protein CASSSTGGGTNEKLFF. The entire variable domain, with the rest obtained from reference TRBV7-2 and TRBJ1-4, is as follows: GAGVSQSPSNKVTEKGKDVELRCDPISGHTALYWYRQSLGQGLEFLIYFQGNSAPDKSGLPSDRFSAERTGGSVSTLTIQRTQQEDSAVYLCASSSTGGGTNEKLFFGSGTQLSVL.

This clone was seen a handful of times. The V and J genes are TRBV9 and TRBJ2-1; TRBD2 matches 8 bases. CDR1 is SGDLS, CDR2 YYNGEE, per germline. V was clipped by 3 bases and J by 5 bases; unmatched bases: 7. CDR3 length equals 15 residues. The CDR3 loop is CASSESGRPHNEQFF. The CDR3 nucleotides are TGTGCCAGCAGCGAAAGCGGGAGACCCCACAATGAGCAGTTCTTC.

This CDR3 reads CASSSLGPGNTIYF. The CDR3 DNA reads as TGTGCCAGCAGCTCCCTTGGTCCTGGAAACACCATATATTTT. The chain joins TRBV7-2 to TRBJ1-3; D is undetermined. V was cut by 4 bases and J by 2 bases, with 9 bases left in between. CDR1 is SGHTA, CDR2 FQGNSA, per germline. CDR3 length: 14 amino acids.

This clone has more than one count but fewer than ten. The sample carries other DNA sequences with the same CDR3. V gene TRBV7-2 combines with J gene TRBJ2-3; D gene ambiguous. V lost 1 base to trimming and J lost 2 bases, with 4 bases between them. Looked up from germline, CDR1 is SGHTA and CDR2 is FQGNSA. The CDR3 has 13 residues. CDR3 sequence (DNA): TGTGCCAGCAGCTTAGGTCCCACAGATACGCAGTATTTT. Its translation: CASSLGPTDTQYF.

The sample holds a few counts of this clone. The chain employs TRBV9 and TRBJ1-1; D is unclear. Germline loops: CDR1 SGDLS, CDR2 YYNGEE. The CDR3 totals 14 residues. Trimming cost V 0 bases and J 6 bases, with 12 bases left between them. In DNA, the CDR3 is TGTGCCAGCAGCGTAGGGCGTTCGGTCTCTGAAGCTTTCTTT. Protein: CASSVGRSVSEAFF.

This clone was picked up a small number of times. This sequence joins TRBV7-2 and TRBJ1-2; 8 bases line up with TRBD1. The V gene's germline CDR1 is SGHTA and CDR2 FQGNSA. V gave up 1 base and J gave up 6 bases; unmatched junction bases: 4. The CDR3 extends over 14 amino acids. The CDR3 coding sequence is TGTGCCAGCAGCTTAGACGGCAGGGGGCATGGCTACACCTTC. Protein sequence: CASSLDGRGHGYTF.

This chain uses TRBV21-1 with TRBJ2-1. TRBV21-1 represents a pseudogene. The CDR3 sequence is 16 residues long. This CDR3 is CASSKAAREWEYEQFF. The CDR3 region has the DNA TGTGCCAGCAGCAAAGCGGCTCGAGAATGGGAATACGAGCAGTTCTTC.

This clone turned up a few times. In the same sample, other DNA sequences code for this CDR3. The V gene is TRBV6-5, the J gene TRBJ2-3, with 9 bases identical to TRBD2. Trimming took 2 bases from V and 3 from J; bases not matched to a gene: 0. The length of the CDR3 is 14 residues. Germline V CDR1 and CDR2: MNHEY, SVGAGI. The CDR3 bases are TGTGCCAGCAGTTACAGCGGGAGGACAGATACGCAGTATTTT. Its protein is CASSYSGRTDTQYF.

V gene TRBV5-4 combines with J gene TRBJ1-2; a possible D gene is TRBD1 (5 bases). Germline CDR1 reads SGHNT; CDR2 reads YYREEE (reference sequence). The CDR3 consists of 15 residues. V dropped 0 bases and J dropped 0 bases, with 9 bases sitting between them. The CDR3 DNA sequence: TGTGCCAGCAGCTTGGTCGACAGAACTAACTATGGCTACACCTTC. As protein: CASSLVDRTNYGYTF. The complete variable domain, with remaining parts taken from reference TRBV5-4 and TRBJ1-2, reads ETGVTQSPTHLIKTRGQQVTLRCSSQSGHNTVSWYQQALGQGPQFIFQYYREEENGRGNFPPRFSGLQFPNYSSELNVNALELDDSALYLCASSLVDRTNYGYTFGSGTRLTVV.

This clone was detected a few times. The chain is built from TRBV28 and TRBJ2-2, with TRBD1 identical over 8 bases. V shed 7 bases, J shed 5 bases, and the junction held 6 bases outside the gene matches. The CDR3 sequence is 14 residues long. The V gene's germline CDR1 is MDHEN and CDR2 SYDVKM. The CDR3 loop reads CASNDRGITGELFF. In DNA form, the CDR3 reads TGTGCCAGCAATGACAGGGGTATTACCGGGGAGCTGTTTTTT.

The gene calls are TRBV28 and TRBJ2-1; 8 bases agree with TRBD1. With V trimmed by 9 bases and J by 6 bases, 10 bases remained unmatched. The CDR3 loop spans 14 amino acids. CDR1 and CDR2 from the germline V gene are MDHEN and SYDVKM. CDR3 amino acids: CASLDGQGINEQFF. The CDR3 DNA sequence: TGTGCCAGTCTCGACGGACAGGGAATCAATGAGCAGTTCTTC.

V is TRBV19 and J is TRBJ2-2; 12 positions match TRBD2. The CDR3 runs 17 residues. The V gene end was trimmed by 4 bases and the J gene end by 2 bases; junction bases not matched to a gene: 5. From germline, CDR1 is LNHDA and CDR2 SQIVND (reference sequence). In nucleotides, the CDR3 is TGTGCCAGTAGTACCCCAGGACTAGCGGGAAACACCGGGGAGCTGTTTTTT. This codes for CASSTPGLAGNTGELFF.

The V and J genes are TRBV5-4 and TRBJ2-5; D is uncertain. The DNA end favors TRBJ2-7, so the J call may be wrong. Germline V gene sequence: CDR1 SGHNT, CDR2 YYREEE (reference sequence). The length of the CDR3 is 14 residues. For the CDR3, the DNA is TGTGCCAGCAGCTTTGGTCGGAGCTCCTACGAGCAGTACTTC. Translating gives CASSFGRSSYEQYF.

In this sample, this clone turned up a few times. This sequence joins TRBV5-6 and TRBJ2-4; 9 bases fit TRBD1. The CDR3 length is 15 residues. The ends lost 4 bases at V and 0 bases at J; junction bases unmatched: 2. Germline V lookup: CDR1 SGHDT, CDR2 YYEEEE. The CDR3 reads CASSGQGIAKNIQYF. The CDR3 nucleotides read TGTGCCAGCAGCGGACAGGGGATAGCCAAAAACATTCAGTACTTC.

In this sample, this clone turned up a few times. The genes are TRBV6-5 and TRBJ2-3, with 8 bases lining up with TRBD1. The CDR3 extends over 15 amino acids. Germline V CDR1 and CDR2: MNHEY, SVGAGI. The junction had 7 bases not matched to a gene; V was cut back by 6 bases and J by 2 bases. The CDR3 is CASSSGQGHTDTQYF. The CDR3 region has the DNA TGTGCCAGCAGCTCCGGACAGGGTCACACAGATACGCAGTATTTT.

The chain combines TRBV18 with TRBJ2-1; D may match TRBD1 or TRBD2 (5 bases each). This CDR3 has 11 amino acids. V was pared by 5 bases and J by 9 bases, with 8 bases between. Germline lookup yields CDR1 KGHSH and CDR2 LQKENI. The CDR3 protein is CASSGDVEQFF. CDR3 nucleotides: TGTGCCAGCTCAGGGGACGTTGAGCAGTTCTTC. The whole variable domain, remainder taken from reference TRBV18 and TRBJ2-1, is NAGVMQNPRHLVRRRGQEARLRCSPMKGHSHVYWYRQLPEEGLKFMVYLQKENIIDESGMPKERFSAEFPKEGPSILRIQQVVRGDSAAYFCASSGDVEQFFGPGTRLTVL.

In its sample, this clone was seen a few times. This chain joins TRBV7-9 and TRBJ2-4; TRBD1 or TRBD2 may be the D gene (5 bases each). CDR3 size: 16 residues. Trimming left V 3 bases short and J 0 bases short, with 12 bases between. The germline V gene encodes CDR1 SEHNR and CDR2 FQNEAQ (reference sequence). The CDR3 loop is CASSFGAVGAKNIQYF. CDR3 DNA: TGTGCCAGCAGCTTCGGGGCAGTGGGAGCCAAAAACATTCAGTACTTC.

This clone was observed a few times. CDR3 region: CASSVRGWLPGNYGYTF. The CDR3, as DNA: TGTGCCAGCAGTGTTCGAGGGTGGCTGCCGGGGAACTATGGCTACACCTTC. V usage is TRBV2 and J usage is TRBJ1-2, with unresolved D. The germline CDR1 and CDR2 sequences are SNHLY and FYNNEI. Trimming removed 4 bases at V and 2 bases at J, with 20 bases between. This CDR3 comprises 17 residues.

The V gene is TRBV2, the J gene TRBJ1-2; possibly TRBD1 for D (6 bases). V was shortened by 6 bases and J by 7 bases, with 18 bases between the two germline ends. CDR1 is SNHLY and CDR2 is FYNNEI in the germline V gene. This CDR3 region has 14 residues. CDR3 in amino acids: CASRLQGGDIGYTF. The CDR3 bases are TGTGCCAGCAGATTACAGGGAGGAGACATTGGCTACACCTTC. Full variable domain (rest looked up from reference TRBV2 and TRBJ1-2): EPEVTQTPSHQVTQMGQEVILRCVPISNHLYFYWYRQILGQKVEFLVSFYNNEISEKSEIFDDQFSVERPDGSNFTLKIRSTKLEDSAMYFCASRLQGGDIGYTFGSGTRLTVV.

The chain employs TRBV7-3 and TRBJ2-1; D gene unclear. Between the trimmed V and J ends, which lost 5 bases and 0 bases, there was a span of 14 bases. The CDR3 has 16 residues. The germline gives CDR1 SGHTA, CDR2 FQGTGA. As DNA, the CDR3 is TGTGCCAGCAGCCCCCAAGGCACCAACTCCTACAATGAGCAGTTCTTC. Translated, it gives CASSPQGTNSYNEQFF.

This clone came up a few times. This sequence joins TRBV4-2 and TRBJ2-7; TRBD1 is a possible D gene (6 bases). Trimming pared 0 bases from V and 3 bases from J, leaving 12 bases between. CDR1 and CDR2 (germline): LGHNA, YNFKEQ. The CDR3 length is 15 residues. This CDR3 is CASSQDNRVNYEQYF. CDR3 nucleotide sequence: TGTGCCAGCAGCCAAGATAACAGGGTCAACTACGAGCAGTACTTC.

The chain combines TRBV28 with TRBJ2-7, with 10 positions matching TRBD1. The V segment lost 4 bases and the J segment 4 bases; nucleotides outside the gene matches: 7. Germline V gene sequence: CDR1 MDHEN, CDR2 SYDVKM. This CDR3 is built from 15 residues. The CDR3: CASSSGQGPTYEQYF. In DNA, the CDR3 is TGTGCCAGCAGTTCGGGACAGGGGCCGACTTACGAGCAGTACTTC.